The rows below give T cell receptor beta chains drawn from one sample of a study of T cell changes during pregnancy in multiple sclerosis. Repertoires were generated with immunoSEQ multiplex PCR, while TCRdb's copy carries only in-frame clones and drops some. The data show some 64,000 clones, with about 90% seen just once and 2% to 2.5% held by the top ten. Sample: peripheral blood, taken in the first trimester of pregnancy. These receptor sequences come from a female donor with multiple sclerosis, enrolled in a pregnancy study. CDR3s include the opening cysteine and the closing phenylalanine or tryptophan. A D gene is named only where the DNA matches it firmly. Size is omitted from some rows. Given values are once, few, many or a class for expanded clones.

j_call d_call v_call clone_size cdr3_aa cdr3_nt
TRBJ1-1 . TRBV18 . CASSPLGGPTEAFF TGTGCCAGCTCCCCCCTCGGGGGGCCCACTGAAGCTTTCTTT
TRBJ1-5 . TRBV7-9 . CASSLGGSRQPQHF TGTGCCAGCAGCCTCGGAGGGTCGCGTCAGCCCCAGCATTTT
TRBJ2-4 TRBD2 TRBV19 few CASSRGTSGGNIQYF TGTGCCAGTAGTAGAGGGACTAGCGGAGGAAACATTCAGTACTTC
TRBJ2-5 . TRBV6-1 . CASSPRSIQETQYF TGTGCCAGCAGTCCCCGGTCCATCCAAGAGACCCAGTACTTC
TRBJ1-4 . TRBV7-8 . CASSPVDEKLFF TGTGCCAGCAGCCCCGTAGATGAAAAACTGTTTTTT
TRBJ2-4 TRBD2 TRBV9 few CASSERPAGGNIQYF TGTGCCAGCAGCGAGAGGCCGGCGGGGGGAAACATTCAGTACTTC
TRBJ2-3 TRBD2 TRBV30 . CAWSVLAGVGTDTQYF TGTGCCTGGAGTGTACTAGCGGGAGTGGGCACAGATACGCAGTATTTT
TRBJ2-7 TRBD1 TRBV6-5 . CASSYSLRTGTYEQYF TGTGCCAGCAGTTACTCGTTACGGACAGGTACCTACGAGCAGTACTTC
TRBJ2-3 . TRBV6-1 . CASSDSSADTQYF TGTGCCAGCAGTGACTCGAGTGCAGATACGCAGTATTTT
TRBJ2-5 TRBD1 TRBV7-2 . CASSLGTGGRETQYF TGTGCCAGCAGCTTAGGGACAGGGGGCCGGGAGACCCAGTACTTC
TRBJ2-1 TRBD1 TRBV29-1 . CSVEVGTGVPYNEQFF TGCAGCGTTGAAGTTGGGACAGGGGTACCCTACAATGAGCAGTTCTTC
TRBJ1-1 . TRBV18 once CASSPFPGNTEAFF TGTGCCAGCTCACCCTTTCCAGGGAACACTGAAGCTTTCTTT
TRBJ1-5 TRBD1 TRBV7-2 . CASSPTGGNQPQHF TGTGCCAGCAGCCCGACAGGGGGCAATCAGCCCCAGCATTTT
TRBJ2-2 TRBD1 TRBV9 once CASSVEGQGHTGELFF TGTGCCAGCAGCGTAGAGGGACAGGGACACACCGGGGAGCTGTTTTTT
TRBJ1-2 . TRBV4-3 once CASSQDGPGTIYGGYTF TGCGCCAGCAGCCAAGATGGACCGGGAACCATCTATGGTGGCTACACCTTC
TRBJ2-7 . TRBV2 . CASSESRREVYEQYF TGTGCCAGCAGTGAATCGCGCAGGGAGGTCTACGAGCAGTACTTC
TRBJ2-7 TRBD2 TRBV5-6 . CASSLRLAQVSSYEQYF TGTGCCAGCAGCCTGAGACTAGCGCAGGTTAGCTCCTACGAGCAGTACTTC
TRBJ2-3 . TRBV4-3 . CASSQDRVGGRDTQYF TGCGCCAGCAGCCAAGATAGGGTTGGAGGGCGGGATACGCAGTATTTT
TRBJ1-2 . TRBV7-9 . CASSGVVRTRDLYNYGYTF TGTGCCAGCAGCGGGGTGGTCAGGACAAGAGATCTATATAACTATGGCTACACCTTC
TRBJ1-5 . TRBV6-5 . CASRPFRVGNQPQHF TGTGCCAGCAGGCCATTCAGGGTAGGAAATCAGCCCCAGCATTTT
TRBJ2-7 . TRBV28 . CASSSAREQYF TGTGCCAGCAGTTCCGCTAGAGAGCAGTACTTC
TRBJ2-1 . TRBV6-5 . CASSPQVLFRNEQFF TGTGCCAGCAGCCCACAGGTCCTGTTTCGAAATGAGCAGTTCTTC
TRBJ2-5 . TRBV13 . CASSAFPRETQYF TGTGCCAGCAGCGCCTTCCCCCGGGAGACCCAGTACTTC
TRBJ2-1 TRBD2 TRBV6-4 . CASSSTSGSGYNEQFF TGTGCCAGCAGCTCTACTAGCGGGAGTGGCTACAATGAGCAGTTCTTC
TRBJ1-1 TRBD1 TRBV5-6 . CASSSLKDQGGTEAFF TGTGCCAGCAGCTCCCTTAAGGACCAGGGGGGCACTGAAGCTTTCTTT
TRBJ2-3 TRBD2 TRBV19 . CASSPTAGYTDTQYF TGTGCCAGTAGTCCGACAGCGGGGTACACAGATACGCAGTATTTT
TRBJ2-7 . TRBV19 . CASSISTAYEQYF TGTGCCAGTAGTATATCAACAGCCTACGAGCAGTACTTC
TRBJ1-4 . TRBV30 . CAWSLTNEKLFF TGTGCCTGGAGTCTAACTAATGAAAAACTGTTTTTT
TRBJ2-7 TRBD2 TRBV23-1 . CASSPLAEPSTPYEQYF TGCGCCAGCAGCCCACTAGCGGAACCGTCCACGCCCTACGAGCAGTACTTC
TRBJ1-1 . TRBV18 . CASSPGWPNTEAFF TGTGCCAGCTCACCCGGGTGGCCGAACACTGAAGCTTTCTTT
TRBJ2-3 TRBD2 TRBV19 . CASSIKLAGGTGRTDTQYF TGTGCCAGTAGTATAAAGCTAGCGGGAGGGACTGGGCGCACAGATACGCAGTATTTT
TRBJ2-7 TRBD1 TRBV29-1 once CSVEGTGVSEQYF TGCAGCGTTGAGGGGACAGGGGTCTCCGAGCAGTACTTC
TRBJ2-2 TRBD2 TRBV27 . CASRPAGGPGTGELFF TGTGCCAGCAGGCCGGCGGGAGGGCCCGGCACCGGGGAGCTGTTTTTT
TRBJ2-3 . TRBV2 . CASVLLASEKDTQYF TGTGCCAGCGTTCTCTTGGCTAGCGAGAAAGATACGCAGTATTTT
TRBJ1-1 . TRBV18 . CASSPRSGGRYTEAFF TGTGCCAGCTCACCCAGGAGCGGGGGCAGGTACACTGAAGCTTTCTTT
TRBJ2-1 . TRBV5-1 . CASSPRVMGANNEQFF TGCGCCAGCAGCCCCCGGGTAATGGGGGCCAACAATGAGCAGTTCTTC
TRBJ1-1 . TRBV2 . CASSSHGGQANTEAFF TGTGCCAGCAGTAGCCACGGGGGGCAAGCGAACACTGAAGCTTTCTTT
TRBJ2-6 . TRBV29-1 . CSVTSTAFSGANVLTF TGCAGCGTTACATCGACAGCCTTCTCTGGGGCCAACGTCCTGACTTTC